These 20 T cell receptor beta chains share one sample of origin, sequenced in a study of Ad26.COV2.S vaccination and SARS-CoV-2 variants. Sequencing was performed with immunoSEQ multiplex PCR; in TCRdb, only in-frame clones are kept and a portion is missing. Here the sample spans 360,000 or so clones, around nine tenths being singletons. Treatment specified: roughly 20 received Ad26.COV2.S at low or high dose, single or two shots; about 5 received placebo; per-sample allocation not given. Each sample was drawn 63 days after the first injection (of vaccine or placebo). The specimen comprised peripheral blood, sampled in a trial of Ad26.COV2.S vaccine versus placebo. The origin of the receptors is a person between 18 and 60 years old who received the Ad26.COV2.S COVID-19 vaccine or a placebo.

Remarks on this clone: This specimen includes other DNA sequences encoding the same CDR3. The chain uses TRBV19 and TRBJ2-2; tentative D call: TRBD2 (5 bases). Germline CDR1 and CDR2: LNHDA and SQIVND (reference sequence). The CDR3 loop spans 14 amino acids. Trimming took 2 bases from V and 1 from J, leaving 5 bases between them. The CDR3 loop is CASSISGNTGELFF. The CDR3 region has the DNA TGTGCCAGTAGTATAAGCGGGAACACCGGGGAGCTGTTTTTT.

The CDR3 coding sequence is TGTGCCAGCTCACGACAGGTGAACACTGAAGCTTTCTTT. Amino acids: CASSRQVNTEAFF. The chain uses TRBV18 and TRBJ1-1, with D maybe TRBD1 (6 bases). CDR1 KGHSH and CDR2 LQKENI come from the germline V gene. This CDR3 spans 13 amino acids. The V end lost 4 bases, the J end lost 0 bases, and 6 bases lay between the germline ends. Variable domain in full (rest from reference TRBV18 and TRBJ1-1): NAGVMQNPRHLVRRRGQEARLRCSPMKGHSHVYWYRQLPEEGLKFMVYLQKENIIDESGMPKERFSAEFPKEGPSILRIQQVVRGDSAAYFCASSRQVNTEAFFGQGTRLTVV.

This chain connects TRBV27 to TRBJ2-5, with D tentatively TRBD2 (5 bases). This CDR3 is built from 14 residues. Germline V CDR1 and CDR2: MNHEY, SMNVEV (reference sequence). V lost 0 bases, J lost 3 bases, and 8 bases lay in between. The CDR3 nucleotides read TGTGCCAGCAGTTTATCAAGCGGTGAAGAGACCCAGTACTTC. Its protein is CASSLSSGEETQYF.

The V call is TRBV3-1 (or the pseudogene TRBV3-2), the J call TRBJ1-2; no firm D call. The germline V gene has CDR1 LGHDT and CDR2 YNNKEL (reference sequence). With 5 bases removed from V and 7 bases from J, the gap between germline ends came to 17 bases. This CDR3 is built from 14 residues. This CDR3 is CASSSRAQSSGYTF. CDR3 DNA sequence: TGTGCCAGCAGCAGCCGGGCCCAAAGTTCTGGCTACACCTTC.

This sequence joins TRBV7-9 and TRBJ2-7; a weak D match, TRBD1 (7 bases). Germline lookup yields CDR1 SEHNR and CDR2 FQNEAQ (reference sequence). V was trimmed by 5 bases and J by 5 bases, leaving 16 bases between them. The CDR3 contains 14 residues. The CDR3 spells CASSTAGTADEQYF. CDR3 in DNA: TGTGCCAGCAGCACCGCGGGGACAGCTGACGAGCAGTACTTC.

This clone was detected a few times. The chain joins TRBV18 to TRBJ2-5; TRBD2 aligns across 12 bases. This CDR3 spans 16 amino acids. Germline values: CDR1 KGHSH, CDR2 LQKENI. The V and J ends lost 3 bases and 2 bases, in that order; junction bases with no gene match: 4. The CDR3 region is CASSPTSGSPQETQYF. The CDR3 DNA reads as TGTGCCAGCTCACCGACTAGCGGGAGTCCTCAAGAGACCCAGTACTTC.

Comment on this clone: This same CDR3 is encoded by further DNA sequences in the sample. The V and J genes are TRBV7-6 and TRBJ2-2, with no clear D. Trimming stripped 0 bases from V and 1 base from J, with 3 bases between. Germline V gives CDR1 SGHVS, CDR2 FNYEAQ. The CDR3 totals 14 residues. CDR3 nucleotides: TGTGCCAGCAGCTTAGCCGGGAACACCGGGGAGCTGTTTTTT. Its protein product is CASSLAGNTGELFF.

The chain uses TRBV6-6 and TRBJ2-1; TRBD2 matches 9 bases. Germline CDR1 and CDR2: MNHNY and SVGAGI (reference sequence). J lost 7 bases, V lost 2 bases, and 6 bases had no gene match. The CDR3 is 15 amino acids. In DNA, the CDR3 is TGTGCCAGCAGTTACAGTCTAGCGGGAAGGAATGAGCAGTTCTTC. Translation gives CASSYSLAGRNEQFF.

The V and J genes are TRBV7-2 and TRBJ2-7, with unresolved D. Germline V CDR1 and CDR2: SGHTA, FQGNSA. Trimming took 1 base from V and 0 from J, leaving 10 bases between them. The CDR3 totals 15 residues. The DNA of the CDR3 is TGTGCCAGCAGCTTAGGCCCCTCGAGCTCCTACGAGCAGTACTTC. Amino acid sequence: CASSLGPSSSYEQYF.

V gene TRBV28 combines with J gene TRBJ2-4; a weak D match, TRBD2 (6 bases). Per the germline V gene, CDR1 is MDHEN and CDR2 is SYDVKM. CDR3 size: 15 residues. Trimming took 7 bases from V and 0 from J, leaving 13 bases between them. CDR3 amino acids: CASTTSRVAKNIQYF. In nucleotides, the CDR3 is TGTGCCAGCACTACTAGCCGGGTAGCCAAAAACATTCAGTACTTC.

The CDR3: CALTSGRNEQFF. The CDR3 nucleotides are TGTGCGTTGACTAGCGGGAGGAATGAGCAGTTCTTC. The chain combines TRBV30 with TRBJ2-1; TRBD2 aligns across 13 bases. The CDR3 loop spans 12 amino acids. Germline V gene lookup returns CDR1 GTSNPN and CDR2 SVGIG (reference sequence).

V usage is TRBV28 and J usage is TRBJ2-1; D possibly corresponds to TRBD2 (7 bases). V was pared by 3 bases and J by 5 bases, with 17 bases between. Per germline, CDR1 MDHEN and CDR2 SYDVKM. There are 16 residues in the CDR3. The CDR3 region is CASSFFPRGADNEQFF. CDR3 bases: TGTGCCAGCAGTTTTTTCCCCCGGGGGGCGGACAATGAGCAGTTCTTC.

The V gene is TRBV11-2, the J gene TRBJ2-3; unclear D gene. V was cut by 5 bases and J by 6 bases, with 9 bases left in between. The CDR3 is 12 residues long. Germline V gene data show CDR1 as SGHAT and CDR2 as FQNNGV. This CDR3 is CASSRALDTQYF. CDR3 in DNA: TGTGCCAGCAGCCGAGCCCTCGATACGCAGTATTTT.

The rearrangement links TRBV28 to TRBJ2-3; 8 bases map to TRBD2. V was pared by 3 bases and J by 4 bases, with 15 bases of the junction left unmatched. Germline values: CDR1 MDHEN, CDR2 SYDVKM. This CDR3 is built from 18 residues. The CDR3 sequence is CASSFAPHGRAEADTQYF. CDR3 in DNA: TGTGCCAGCAGTTTCGCCCCTCACGGGAGGGCCGAGGCAGATACGCAGTATTTT.

The chain employs TRBV19 and TRBJ1-1; no clear D gene. The CDR3 contains 13 residues. CDR1 and CDR2 (germline): LNHDA, SQIVND (reference sequence). The ends were cut back, 5 bases at V and 0 bases at J, with 7 bases in the middle. The CDR3 region is CASSQGLNTEAFF. The CDR3 DNA reads TGTGCCAGTAGTCAAGGTTTGAACACTGAAGCTTTCTTT.

This chain joins TRBV27 and TRBJ1-1, with a possible D match to TRBD1 (5 bases). The V gene lost 0 bases and the J gene lost 7 bases, with 12 bases spanning the gap. This CDR3 has 14 residues. The germline CDR1 and CDR2 sequences are MNHEY and SMNVEV (reference sequence). The CDR3 protein is CASSLSDTQDEAFF. For the CDR3, the DNA is TGTGCCAGCAGTTTATCGGACACCCAAGATGAAGCTTTCTTT.

The V gene is TRBV24-1, the J gene TRBJ2-6, with a weak D call TRBD2 (5 bases). The CDR3 is 17 residues long. Germline CDR1 KGHDR, CDR2 SFDVKD. The V gene lost 3 bases and the J gene lost 2 bases, with 13 bases spanning the gap. The CDR3 loop is CATSDTPGKAGANVLTF. CDR3 DNA: TGTGCCACCAGTGATACTCCCGGGAAGGCTGGGGCCAACGTCCTGACTTTC.

This rearrangement joins TRBV19 to TRBJ2-1, with 10 bases that match TRBD1. There are 17 residues in the CDR3. V was clipped by 5 bases and J by 4 bases; unmatched bases: 11. The germline V gene encodes CDR1 LNHDA and CDR2 SQIVND (reference sequence). Here the CDR3 reads CASSARGDRGLYNEQFF. The CDR3 DNA reads as TGTGCCAGTAGTGCCCGAGGGGACAGGGGCCTATACAATGAGCAGTTCTTC.

This clone was counted a single time. V and J are TRBV28 and TRBJ2-1; TRBD1 is a possible D gene (6 bases). The CDR3 contains 16 residues. V was shortened by 10 bases and J by 3 bases, with 22 bases between the two germline ends. CDR1 MDHEN and CDR2 SYDVKM come from the germline V gene. CDR3 sequence (DNA): TGTGCCATCTCCCCCGAGGGGGAGCCCTACTACAATGAGCAGTTCTTC. This gives the protein CAISPEGEPYYNEQFF.

The rearrangement uses TRBV6-5 and TRBJ2-3; TRBD1 is a possible D gene (6 bases). Per germline, CDR1 MNHEY and CDR2 SVGAGI. CDR3 length: 16 amino acids. Between the trimmed V and J ends, which lost 0 bases and 3 bases, there was a span of 13 bases. In nucleotides, the CDR3 is TGTGCCAGCAGTTACTCGGTGGGGGCTCGGACAGATACGCAGTATTTT. Translating it yields CASSYSVGARTDTQYF.